This is a list of T cell receptor beta chains from one sample in a study of blood T cell repertoires in COVID-19. Assay: immunoSEQ multiplex PCR; the TCRdb copy retains only in-frame clones and omits some. Of under 400,000 clones listed, approximately 91% are singletons. Sequenced material: PBMCs or T cells enriched from blood (not recorded which). Receptors originate from a woman aged 30 to 39 who had been exposed to COVID-19. Each CDR3 is given with its conserved first and last residue. The order of the fields is V gene, J gene, clone size, D gene, CDR3 DNA, CDR3 protein. A D gene is named only where the DNA matches it firmly. Only some rows state a clone size, as once, few, many or a class for expanded clones.

v_call: TRBV6-5
j_call: TRBJ2-1
clone_size: NA
d_call: TRBD2
cdr3_nt: TGTGCCAGCACCACGACTGAGCGGGGGGTCAATGAGCAGTTCTTC
cdr3_aa: CASTTTERGVNEQFF

v_call: TRBV30
j_call: TRBJ1-2
clone_size: NA
d_call: NA
cdr3_nt: TGTGCCTGGGGGACTCATGGCTACACCTTC
cdr3_aa: CAWGTHGYTF

v_call: TRBV28
j_call: TRBJ1-4
clone_size: NA
d_call: NA
cdr3_nt: TGTGCCAGCAGTTCACTCAGGGCTGAAAAACTGTTTTTT
cdr3_aa: CASSSLRAEKLFF

v_call: TRBV15
j_call: TRBJ1-2
clone_size: NA
d_call: TRBD1
cdr3_nt: TGTGCCACCAGCAGGGGGACAGCTAACTATGGCTACACCTTC
cdr3_aa: CATSRGTANYGYTF

v_call: TRBV19
j_call: TRBJ2-5
clone_size: NA
d_call: TRBD1
cdr3_nt: TGTGCCAGCTCCCCGGGACAGGGGTCTGAGACCCAGTACTTC
cdr3_aa: CASSPGQGSETQYF

v_call: TRBV11-1
j_call: TRBJ1-5
clone_size: NA
d_call: NA
cdr3_nt: TGTGCCAGCAGGCAACGTTGTGGGCTTAGCAATCAGCCCCAGCATTTT
cdr3_aa: CASRQRCGLSNQPQHF

v_call: TRBV28
j_call: TRBJ1-2
clone_size: NA
d_call: NA
cdr3_nt: TGTGCCAGCGGATTGACGGCGGGCGGGACCTATGTCTACACCTTC
cdr3_aa: CASGLTAGGTYVYTF

v_call: TRBV27
j_call: TRBJ1-1
clone_size: few
d_call: NA
cdr3_nt: TGTGCCAGCAGCCCGTCAAGGGGTGCTGAAGCTTTCTTT
cdr3_aa: CASSPSRGAEAFF

v_call: TRBV28
j_call: TRBJ1-6
clone_size: once
d_call: NA
cdr3_nt: TGTGCCAGCATCCCAGCGGGCAGCCCTCTGAGCGATTCACCCCTCCACTTT
cdr3_aa: CASIPAGSPLSDSPLHF

v_call: TRBV27
j_call: TRBJ1-3
clone_size: NA
d_call: TRBD1
cdr3_nt: TGTGCCAGCAGTTTATCCGACAGGGATGGAAACACCATATATTTT
cdr3_aa: CASSLSDRDGNTIYF

v_call: TRBV5-1
j_call: TRBJ1-1
clone_size: NA
d_call: NA
cdr3_nt: TGCGCCAGCAGCTGGGCCAAGGGCGGGAGTGAAGCTTTCTTT
cdr3_aa: CASSWAKGGSEAFF

v_call: TRBV23-1
j_call: TRBJ2-7
clone_size: NA
d_call: NA
cdr3_nt: TGCGCCAGCAGTCAATCATTCGGCGACAGAGCCTACGAGCAGTACTTC
cdr3_aa: CASSQSFGDRAYEQYF

v_call: TRBV13
j_call: TRBJ2-1
clone_size: NA
d_call: TRBD1
cdr3_nt: TGTGCCAGCAGCTTAGCAGGGGGTGGCTCCTACAATGAGCAGTTCTTC
cdr3_aa: CASSLAGGGSYNEQFF

v_call: TRBV10-1
j_call: TRBJ2-3
clone_size: NA
d_call: NA
cdr3_nt: TGCGCCAGCAGTGCAAACAGGGCACATACGCAGTATTTT
cdr3_aa: CASSANRAHTQYF

v_call: TRBV5-4
j_call: TRBJ2-7
clone_size: once
d_call: TRBD2
cdr3_nt: TGTGCCAGCAGCTCAGCGGGAGTGGCCTACGAGCAGTACTTC
cdr3_aa: CASSSAGVAYEQYF

v_call: TRBV6-5
j_call: TRBJ1-2
clone_size: NA
d_call: TRBD1
cdr3_nt: TGTGCCACTGGGACAGGTACCGAGGAAGGTGGCTACACCTTC
cdr3_aa: CATGTGTEEGGYTF

v_call: TRBV5-1
j_call: TRBJ2-1
clone_size: NA
d_call: NA
cdr3_nt: TGCGCCAGCAGGTCGGGCTCCTACAATGAGCAGTTCTTC
cdr3_aa: CASRSGSYNEQFF

v_call: TRBV6-5
j_call: TRBJ2-1
clone_size: NA
d_call: TRBD1
cdr3_nt: TGTGCCAGCAGTTACAGCGGACAGGGGAGAAATGAGCAGTTCTTC
cdr3_aa: CASSYSGQGRNEQFF

v_call: TRBV5-1
j_call: TRBJ2-3
clone_size: NA
d_call: NA
cdr3_nt: TGCGCCAGCAGCTTGACTAGCACAGATACGCAGTATTTT
cdr3_aa: CASSLTSTDTQYF

v_call: TRBV12-5
j_call: TRBJ2-1
clone_size: few
d_call: NA
cdr3_nt: TGTGCTAGTGGCACCGGGGAGAGGACGCAGTTCTTC
cdr3_aa: CASGTGERTQFF

v_call: TRBV27
j_call: TRBJ1-6
clone_size: NA
d_call: TRBD1
cdr3_nt: TGTGCCAGCAGTTTATTCGGGACAGGGGTTAGCTCCTATAATTCACCCCTCCACTTT
cdr3_aa: CASSLFGTGVSSYNSPLHF

v_call: TRBV25-1
j_call: TRBJ1-4
clone_size: NA
d_call: NA
cdr3_nt: TGTGCCAGCAGTGAATTCGCCAGGGGCAGGGAAAAACTGTTTTTT
cdr3_aa: CASSEFARGREKLFF

v_call: TRBV6-5
j_call: TRBJ1-2
clone_size: NA
d_call: TRBD1
cdr3_nt: TGTGCCAGCAGCCCGACGACAGGGTCCCACTATGGCTACACCTTC
cdr3_aa: CASSPTTGSHYGYTF

v_call: TRBV5-1
j_call: TRBJ1-5
clone_size: NA
d_call: TRBD1
cdr3_nt: TGCGCCAGCAGCCTTGGGGGACAGGGGAATCAGCCCCAGCATTTT
cdr3_aa: CASSLGGQGNQPQHF

v_call: TRBV13
j_call: TRBJ2-5
clone_size: once
d_call: NA
cdr3_nt: TGTGCCAGCAGACACGGGGGGCGGGAGACCCAGTACTTC
cdr3_aa: CASRHGGRETQYF

v_call: TRBV28
j_call: TRBJ2-1
clone_size: NA
d_call: TRBD2
cdr3_nt: TGTGCCGGTGAGGTAGCGGGGCCCTACAATGAGCAGTTCTTC
cdr3_aa: CAGEVAGPYNEQFF

v_call: TRBV18
j_call: TRBJ2-5
clone_size: few
d_call: TRBD2
cdr3_nt: TGTGCCAGCTCACCACGGGCGGGAGGCGGAGAGACCCAGTACTTC
cdr3_aa: CASSPRAGGGETQYF

v_call: TRBV5-1
j_call: TRBJ2-7
clone_size: NA
d_call: TRBD1
cdr3_nt: TGCGCCAGCAGCTTGGTGTCAGGGGGTTCCTACGAGCAGTACTTC
cdr3_aa: CASSLVSGGSYEQYF

v_call: TRBV15
j_call: TRBJ2-5
clone_size: NA
d_call: TRBD2
cdr3_nt: TGTGCCACCAGCAGAACCGGGACTAGCGTAAAAACCCAAGAGACCCAGTACTTC
cdr3_aa: CATSRTGTSVKTQETQYF

v_call: TRBV29-1
j_call: TRBJ1-5
clone_size: NA
d_call: TRBD1
cdr3_nt: TGCAGCGTTCTAGAAGTTGGGCAGGGGGTTATGATGGCCCAGCATTTT
cdr3_aa: CSVLEVGQGVMMAQHF

v_call: TRBV28
j_call: TRBJ1-2
clone_size: NA
d_call: TRBD1
cdr3_nt: TGTGCCAGCAGTCTTCCCCCCGGGCCAGGGGGGGGCTACACCTTC
cdr3_aa: CASSLPPGPGGGYTF

v_call: TRBV5-1
j_call: TRBJ2-6
clone_size: NA
d_call: NA
cdr3_nt: TGCGCCAGCAGGGGACTTGGGGTACGTGGGGCCAACGTCCTGACTTTC
cdr3_aa: CASRGLGVRGANVLTF

v_call: TRBV27
j_call: TRBJ1-5
clone_size: NA
d_call: NA
cdr3_nt: TGTGCCAGCAGTGACTTGGGGGGAGATAGCAATCAGCCCCAGCATTTT
cdr3_aa: CASSDLGGDSNQPQHF

v_call: TRBV5-1
j_call: TRBJ2-7
clone_size: NA
d_call: NA
cdr3_nt: TGCGCCAGCAACTCTGGGCCAGGGGCTTTCTACGAGCAGTACTTC
cdr3_aa: CASNSGPGAFYEQYF

v_call: TRBV25-1
j_call: TRBJ1-5
clone_size: NA
d_call: NA
cdr3_nt: TGTGCCAGCAGGCAGGCGGGGGACGGCAATCAGCCCCAGCATTTT
cdr3_aa: CASRQAGDGNQPQHF

v_call: TRBV25-1
j_call: TRBJ1-1
clone_size: NA
d_call: TRBD1
cdr3_nt: TGTGCCAGCAGTGAATCTCCAGGGGGTGAAGCTTTCTTT
cdr3_aa: CASSESPGGEAFF

v_call: TRBV7-9
j_call: TRBJ1-1
clone_size: once
d_call: NA
cdr3_nt: TGTGCCAGCGGCCCCGGTAGCATGAACACTGAAGCTTTCTTT
cdr3_aa: CASGPGSMNTEAFF

v_call: TRBV28
j_call: TRBJ2-7
clone_size: NA
d_call: NA
cdr3_nt: TGTGCCAGCAGTACCACGGGTGAGCAGTACTTC
cdr3_aa: CASSTTGEQYF

v_call: TRBV5-1
j_call: TRBJ2-3
clone_size: NA
d_call: NA
cdr3_nt: TGCGCCAGCAGCTTGGGACAGCCGAGCCTCCTGGTGGATACGCAGTATTTT
cdr3_aa: CASSLGQPSLLVDTQYF

v_call: TRBV28
j_call: TRBJ2-5
clone_size: NA
d_call: TRBD1
cdr3_nt: TGTGCCAGCAGAACGGGACAGGGGGCAGCGGAGACCCAGTACTTC
cdr3_aa: CASRTGQGAAETQYF

v_call: TRBV7-2
j_call: TRBJ2-7
clone_size: NA
d_call: TRBD2
cdr3_nt: TGTGCCAGCAGCTTAGCCCCTAGCGGGAGCTACGAGCAGTACTTC
cdr3_aa: CASSLAPSGSYEQYF

v_call: TRBV7-8
j_call: TRBJ2-5
clone_size: once
d_call: TRBD1
cdr3_nt: TGTGCCAGCAGGCACAGGGGGCGGTGGCAAGAGACCCAGTACTTC
cdr3_aa: CASRHRGRWQETQYF

v_call: TRBV5-1
j_call: TRBJ2-1
clone_size: NA
d_call: TRBD2
cdr3_nt: TGCGCCAGCAGCTTGGCCTTTGGGACTAGCTCTAGTGAGCAGTTCTTC
cdr3_aa: CASSLAFGTSSSEQFF

v_call: TRBV3-1/TRBV3-2
j_call: TRBJ1-2
clone_size: NA
d_call: NA
cdr3_nt: TGTGCCAGCAGCCAGGACCCCAACAGGGTCGACTATGGCTACACCTTC
cdr3_aa: CASSQDPNRVDYGYTF

v_call: TRBV27
j_call: TRBJ1-6
clone_size: NA
d_call: TRBD1
cdr3_nt: TGTGCCAGCACCTTTGGACAGGGGTCGTTCTCACCCCTCCACTTT
cdr3_aa: CASTFGQGSFSPLHF

v_call: TRBV19
j_call: TRBJ2-1
clone_size: NA
d_call: TRBD2
cdr3_nt: TGTGCCAGTAGTGGGACTAGCGGGAGTCCGAATGAGCAGTTCTTC
cdr3_aa: CASSGTSGSPNEQFF

v_call: TRBV7-3
j_call: TRBJ2-3
clone_size: NA
d_call: NA
cdr3_nt: TGTGCCAGCAGCTTAATCGGGAGCACCACAGATACGCAGTATTTT
cdr3_aa: CASSLIGSTTDTQYF

v_call: TRBV6-5
j_call: TRBJ2-7
clone_size: NA
d_call: TRBD1
cdr3_nt: TGTGCCAGCAGTTACACTACAGGGGCAGGGGAGCAGTACTTC
cdr3_aa: CASSYTTGAGEQYF

v_call: TRBV15
j_call: TRBJ2-3
clone_size: NA
d_call: NA
cdr3_nt: TGTGCCACCAGCAGAGATGGGGCACCTAGGGATACGCAGTATTTT
cdr3_aa: CATSRDGAPRDTQYF

v_call: TRBV11-2
j_call: TRBJ2-7
clone_size: NA
d_call: TRBD2
cdr3_nt: TGTGCCAGCAGCTGGGGACTAGCGGGCGCCTACGAGCAGTACTTC
cdr3_aa: CASSWGLAGAYEQYF

v_call: TRBV28
j_call: TRBJ1-6
clone_size: NA
d_call: NA
cdr3_nt: TGTGCCAGCACGGGCGGACACTATAATTCACCCCTCCACTTT
cdr3_aa: CASTGGHYNSPLHF

v_call: TRBV28
j_call: TRBJ2-7
clone_size: NA
d_call: TRBD2
cdr3_nt: TGTGCCAGCAGTCCGAAGGGACTAGCGGAACTATACGAGCAGTACTTC
cdr3_aa: CASSPKGLAELYEQYF

v_call: TRBV5-6
j_call: TRBJ2-5
clone_size: NA
d_call: TRBD1
cdr3_nt: TGTGCCAGCAGCTGGGGGACAGGGGGCATAGAGACCCAGTACTTC
cdr3_aa: CASSWGTGGIETQYF

v_call: TRBV5-1
j_call: TRBJ1-1
clone_size: NA
d_call: NA
cdr3_nt: TGCGCCAGCAGCTTGGCGGGTCAGTCGAACACTGAAGCTTTCTTT
cdr3_aa: CASSLAGQSNTEAFF

v_call: TRBV6-5
j_call: TRBJ2-3
clone_size: NA
d_call: TRBD1
cdr3_nt: TGTGCCAGTAGAGACACAGGGGGACCAGATACGCAGTATTTT
cdr3_aa: CASRDTGGPDTQYF

v_call: TRBV19
j_call: TRBJ1-5
clone_size: NA
d_call: NA
cdr3_nt: TGTGCCAGTAGTATGGCCCTCTGGGCGCAGGGTAATCAGCCCCAGCATTTT
cdr3_aa: CASSMALWAQGNQPQHF

v_call: TRBV30
j_call: TRBJ1-1
clone_size: NA
d_call: NA
cdr3_nt: TGTGCCTGGAGTACAGGGTTAGACACTGAAGCTTTCTTT
cdr3_aa: CAWSTGLDTEAFF

v_call: TRBV5-1
j_call: TRBJ2-7
clone_size: once
d_call: NA
cdr3_nt: TGCGCCAGCAGCTTGGGCGGGAACTACGAGCAGTACTTC
cdr3_aa: CASSLGGNYEQYF

v_call: TRBV28
j_call: TRBJ1-2
clone_size: NA
d_call: NA
cdr3_nt: TGTGCCAGCCGGCGGGATGGCTACACCTTC
cdr3_aa: CASRRDGYTF

v_call: TRBV28
j_call: TRBJ1-2
clone_size: once
d_call: TRBD1
cdr3_nt: TGTGCCAGCAGAGACAGGGGTCGAGATTACTATGGCTACACCTTC
cdr3_aa: CASRDRGRDYYGYTF